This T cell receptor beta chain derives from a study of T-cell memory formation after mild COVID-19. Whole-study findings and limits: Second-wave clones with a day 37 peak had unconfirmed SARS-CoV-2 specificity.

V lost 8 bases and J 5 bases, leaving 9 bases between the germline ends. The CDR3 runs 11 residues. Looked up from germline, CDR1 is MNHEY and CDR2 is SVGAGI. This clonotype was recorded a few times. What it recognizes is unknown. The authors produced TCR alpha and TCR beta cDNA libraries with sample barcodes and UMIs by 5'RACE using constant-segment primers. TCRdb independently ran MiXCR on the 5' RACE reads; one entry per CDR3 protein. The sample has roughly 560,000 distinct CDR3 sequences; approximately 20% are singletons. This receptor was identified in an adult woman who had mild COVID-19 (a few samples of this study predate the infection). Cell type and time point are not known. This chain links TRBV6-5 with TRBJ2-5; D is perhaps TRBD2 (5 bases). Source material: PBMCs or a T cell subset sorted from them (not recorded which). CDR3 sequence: CASPPGETQYF. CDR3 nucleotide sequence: TGTGCCAGCCCCCCGGGGGAGACCCAGTACTTC.